The following is a T cell receptor (beta chain) sequence with its context. Its antigen is unidentified. The data are from a study of cytomegalovirus exposure and HLA in healthy donors. For the study at large: When 398 donors were genotyped, more than 70% of them were found to fall in the Caucasian-associated ancestry cluster.

Germline V gene sequence: CDR1 KGHSH, CDR2 LQKENI. The CDR3 has 15 residues. Between the trimmed V and J ends, which lost 3 bases and 7 bases, there was a span of 13 bases. The study ran its PCR with 60 Vbeta and 13 Jbeta primers. Produced via immunoSEQ multiplex PCR; TCRdb's table is partial and in-frame only. The table includes fewer than 150,000 clones, roughly 83% detected once. Findings and caveats of the study: Cytomegalovirus association was listed for around 170 TCR beta chains. Immune exposure information comprised only CMV serostatus.

The clonotype originates from a man in his forties in good health and CMV-seropositive. The chain has TRBV18 and TRBJ1-6, with D unclear. What was sequenced was PBMCs. DNA for the CDR3: TGTGCCAGCTCACCGGCCCGAGCGGCCAATTCACCCCTCCACTTT. It codes for CASSPARAANSPLHF.